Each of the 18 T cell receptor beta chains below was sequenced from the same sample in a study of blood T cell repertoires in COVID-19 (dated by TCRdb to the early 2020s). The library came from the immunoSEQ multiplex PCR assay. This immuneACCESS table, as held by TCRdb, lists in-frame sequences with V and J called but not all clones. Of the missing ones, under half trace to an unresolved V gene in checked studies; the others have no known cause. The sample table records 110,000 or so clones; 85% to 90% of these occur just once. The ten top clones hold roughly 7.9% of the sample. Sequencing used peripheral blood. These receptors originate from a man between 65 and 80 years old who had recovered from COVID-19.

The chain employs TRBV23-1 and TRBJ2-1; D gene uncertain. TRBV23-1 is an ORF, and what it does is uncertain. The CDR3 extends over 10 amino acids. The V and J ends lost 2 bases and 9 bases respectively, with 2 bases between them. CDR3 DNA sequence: TGCGCCAGCAGTCAACGTGAGCAGTTCTTC. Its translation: CASSQREQFF.

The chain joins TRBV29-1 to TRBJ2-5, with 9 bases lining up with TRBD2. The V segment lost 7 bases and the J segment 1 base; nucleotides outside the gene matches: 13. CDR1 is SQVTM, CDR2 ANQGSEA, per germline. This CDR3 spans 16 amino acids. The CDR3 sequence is CSAPKGSGGLQETQYF. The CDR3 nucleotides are TGCAGCGCTCCGAAGGGTAGCGGGGGCCTCCAAGAGACCCAGTACTTC.

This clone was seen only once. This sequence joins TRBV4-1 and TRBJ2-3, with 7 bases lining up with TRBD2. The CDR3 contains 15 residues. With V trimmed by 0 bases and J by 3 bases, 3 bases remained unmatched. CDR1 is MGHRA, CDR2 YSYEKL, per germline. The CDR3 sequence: CASSQDNGGTDTQYF. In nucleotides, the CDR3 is TGCGCCAGCAGCCAAGATAACGGGGGGACAGATACGCAGTATTTT.

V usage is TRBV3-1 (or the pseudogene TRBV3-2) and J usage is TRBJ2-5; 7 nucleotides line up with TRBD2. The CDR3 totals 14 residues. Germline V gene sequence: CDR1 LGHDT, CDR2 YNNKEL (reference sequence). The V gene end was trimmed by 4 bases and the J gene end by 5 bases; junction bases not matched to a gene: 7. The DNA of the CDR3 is TGTGCCAGCAGCCCCCTCGTCGGGGGGGAGACCCAGTACTTC. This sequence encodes CASSPLVGGETQYF.

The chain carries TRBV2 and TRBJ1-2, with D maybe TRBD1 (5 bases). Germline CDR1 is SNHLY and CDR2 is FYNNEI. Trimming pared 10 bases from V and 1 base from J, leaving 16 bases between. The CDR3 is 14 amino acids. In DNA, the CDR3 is TGTGCCATTCCAGGGCCGCTTATTAACTATGGCTACACCTTC. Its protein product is CAIPGPLINYGYTF.

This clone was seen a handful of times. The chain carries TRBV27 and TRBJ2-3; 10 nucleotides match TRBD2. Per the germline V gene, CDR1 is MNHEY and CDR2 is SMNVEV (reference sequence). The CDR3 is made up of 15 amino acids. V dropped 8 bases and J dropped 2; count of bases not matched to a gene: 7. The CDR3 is CASHRSGGATDTQYF. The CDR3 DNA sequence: TGTGCCAGCCACCGCAGCGGGGGGGCCACAGATACGCAGTATTTT.

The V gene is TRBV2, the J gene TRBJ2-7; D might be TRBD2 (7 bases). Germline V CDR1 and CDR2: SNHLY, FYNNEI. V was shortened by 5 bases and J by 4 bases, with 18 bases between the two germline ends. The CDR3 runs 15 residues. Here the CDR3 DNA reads TGTGCCAGCAGTCCCGGGGGGCGGGGAGGGTACGAGCAGTACTTC. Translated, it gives CASSPGGRGGYEQYF.

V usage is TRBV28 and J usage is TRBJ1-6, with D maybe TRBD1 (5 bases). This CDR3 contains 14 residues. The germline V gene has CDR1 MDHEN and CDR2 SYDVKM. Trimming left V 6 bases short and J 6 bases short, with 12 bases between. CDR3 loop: CASRERGVNSPLHF. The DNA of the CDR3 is TGTGCCAGCAGAGAAAGGGGTGTTAATTCACCCCTCCACTTT.

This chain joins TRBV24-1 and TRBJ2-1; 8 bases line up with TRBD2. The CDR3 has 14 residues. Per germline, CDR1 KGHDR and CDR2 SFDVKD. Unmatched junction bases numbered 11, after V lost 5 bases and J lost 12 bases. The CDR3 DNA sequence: TGTGCCACCAGTGTCCCCGGGGGCGGGGGGATGCAGTTCTTC. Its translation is CATSVPGGGGMQFF.

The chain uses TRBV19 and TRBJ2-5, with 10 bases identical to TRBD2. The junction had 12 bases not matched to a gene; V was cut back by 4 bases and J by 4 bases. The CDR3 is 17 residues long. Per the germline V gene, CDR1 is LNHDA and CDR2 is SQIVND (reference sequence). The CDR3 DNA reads TGTGCCAGTAGTAAAGGAGCGGGGGGGCCTTTCGGAGAGACCCAGTACTTC. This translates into CASSKGAGGPFGETQYF. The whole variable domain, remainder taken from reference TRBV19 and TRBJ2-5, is DGGITQSPKYLFRKEGQNVTLSCEQNLNHDAMYWYRQDPGQGLRLIYYSQIVNDFQKGDIAEGYSVSREKKESFPLTVTSAQKNPTAFYLCASSKGAGGPFGETQYFGPGTRLLVL.

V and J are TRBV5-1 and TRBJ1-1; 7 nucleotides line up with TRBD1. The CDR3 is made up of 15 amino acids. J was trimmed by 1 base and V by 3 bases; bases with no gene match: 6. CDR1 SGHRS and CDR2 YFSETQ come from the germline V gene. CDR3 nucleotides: TGCGCCAGCAGCTCTAGGGGGCTGGGGAACACTGAAGCTTTCTTT. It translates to CASSSRGLGNTEAFF.

DNA of the CDR3: TGTGCCAGCAGTTTTAGGGGGGGGGTGGAGCTGTTTTTT. It encodes CASSFRGGVELFF. This chain connects TRBV12-3 or TRBV12-4 to TRBJ2-2; tentatively, D is TRBD2 (7 bases). This CDR3 spans 13 amino acids. V lost 3 bases to trimming and J lost 10 bases, with 12 bases between them.

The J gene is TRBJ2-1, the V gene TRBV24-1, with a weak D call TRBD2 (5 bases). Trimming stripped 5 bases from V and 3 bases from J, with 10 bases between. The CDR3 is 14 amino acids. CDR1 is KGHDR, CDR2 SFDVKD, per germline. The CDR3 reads CATSVGGGYNEQFF. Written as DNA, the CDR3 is TGTGCCACCAGTGTAGGAGGTGGCTACAATGAGCAGTTCTTC.

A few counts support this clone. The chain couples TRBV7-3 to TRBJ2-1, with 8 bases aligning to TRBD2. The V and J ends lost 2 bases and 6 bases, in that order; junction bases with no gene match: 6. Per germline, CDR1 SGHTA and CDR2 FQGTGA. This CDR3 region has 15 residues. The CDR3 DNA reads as TGTGCCAGCAGCTTATCGGGAGGGACCGTCAATGAGCAGTTCTTC. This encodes CASSLSGGTVNEQFF. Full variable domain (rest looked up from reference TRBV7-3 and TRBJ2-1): GAGVSQTPSNKVTEKGKYVELRCDPISGHTALYWYRQSLGQGPEFLIYFQGTGAADDSGLPNDRFFAVRPEGSVSTLKIQRTERGDSAVYLCASSLSGGTVNEQFFGPGTRLTVL.

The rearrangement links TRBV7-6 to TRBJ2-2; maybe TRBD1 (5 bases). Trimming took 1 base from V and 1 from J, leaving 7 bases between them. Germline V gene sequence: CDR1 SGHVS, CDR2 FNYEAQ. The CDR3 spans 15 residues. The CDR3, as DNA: TGTGCCAGCAGCTTAGACAGGCTGAACACCGGGGAGCTGTTTTTT. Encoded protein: CASSLDRLNTGELFF. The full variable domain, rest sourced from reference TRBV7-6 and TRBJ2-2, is GAGVSQSPRYKVTKRGQDVALRCDPISGHVSLYWYRQALGQGPEFLTYFNYEAQQDKSGLPNDRFSAERPEGSISTLTIQRTEQRDSAMYRCASSLDRLNTGELFFGEGSRLTVL.

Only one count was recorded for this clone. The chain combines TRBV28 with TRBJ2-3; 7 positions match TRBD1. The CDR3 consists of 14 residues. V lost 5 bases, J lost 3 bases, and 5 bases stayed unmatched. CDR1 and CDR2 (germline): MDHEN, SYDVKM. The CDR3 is CASSAGQATDTQYF. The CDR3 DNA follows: TGTGCCAGCAGTGCCGGACAGGCAACAGATACGCAGTATTTT.

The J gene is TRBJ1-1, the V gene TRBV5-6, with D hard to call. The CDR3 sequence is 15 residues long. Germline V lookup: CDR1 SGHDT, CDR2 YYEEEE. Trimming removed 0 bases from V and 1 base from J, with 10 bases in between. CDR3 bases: TGTGCCAGCAGCTTGGTTCAGGCGGGGAACACTGAAGCTTTCTTT. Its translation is CASSLVQAGNTEAFF. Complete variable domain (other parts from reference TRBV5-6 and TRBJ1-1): DAGVTQSPTHLIKTRGQQVTLRCSPKSGHDTVSWYQQALGQGPQFIFQYYEEEERQRGNFPDRFSGHQFPNYSSELNVNALLLGDSALYLCASSLVQAGNTEAFFGQGTRLTVV.

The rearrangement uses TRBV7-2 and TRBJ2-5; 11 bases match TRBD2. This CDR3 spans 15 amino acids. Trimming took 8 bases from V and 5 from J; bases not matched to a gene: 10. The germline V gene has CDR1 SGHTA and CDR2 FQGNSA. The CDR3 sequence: CASGGTSGLGETQYF. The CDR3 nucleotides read TGTGCCAGCGGGGGGACTAGCGGATTAGGGGAGACCCAGTACTTC.